The 30 T cell receptor beta chains in this list originate from one sample, sequenced in a study of T cell responses to AZD1222 COVID-19 vaccine. This table comes from immunoSEQ multiplex PCR, and its TCRdb copy is limited to in-frame clones, with some not included. The data hold around 120,000 clones, with around 89% observed a single time. The specimen was peripheral blood, collected 28 days after the second AZD1222 dose. All receptors come from an adult who received the AZD1222 COVID-19 vaccine.

The chain has TRBV11-3 and TRBJ1-1; possibly TRBD1 for D (5 bases). Germline-derived CDR1 and CDR2 are SGHNT and YENEEA. The V and J ends lost 1 base and 8 bases respectively, with 5 bases between them. The CDR3 has 11 residues. The CDR3: CASSLGDEAFF. In DNA form, the CDR3 reads TGTGCCAGCAGCTTAGGGGACGAAGCTTTCTTT.

The V call is TRBV3-1 (or the pseudogene TRBV3-2), the J call TRBJ1-2; D gene unclear. CDR3 length equals 11 residues. Looked up from germline, CDR1 is LGHDT and CDR2 is YNNKEL (reference sequence). The germline V and J ends were trimmed by 3 bases and 4 bases, with 3 bases remaining between them. This CDR3 is CASSQGYGYTF. The CDR3 DNA reads as TGTGCCAGCAGCCAGGGCTATGGCTACACCTTC.

This clone has just one count. This chain joins TRBV6-2 or TRBV6-3 and TRBJ1-5; the D gene is possibly TRBD1 (6 bases). This CDR3 is built from 14 residues. Germline assignment: CDR1 MNHEY and CDR2 SVGEGT. The V and J ends lost 1 base and 6 bases respectively, with 10 bases between them. CDR3 amino acids: CASSYWGASQPQHF. DNA of the CDR3: TGTGCCAGCAGTTACTGGGGGGCGAGTCAGCCCCAGCATTTT.

J is TRBJ2-1 and V is TRBV7-6; 8 nucleotides match TRBD2. Germline CDR1 and CDR2: SGHVS and FNYEAQ. V shed 1 base, J shed 0 bases, and the junction held 5 bases outside the gene matches. The CDR3 has 17 amino acids. The CDR3 protein is CASSLEAGAVSYNEQFF. The CDR3 DNA reads TGTGCCAGCAGCTTAGAAGCGGGGGCAGTCTCCTACAATGAGCAGTTCTTC.

The rearrangement uses TRBV7-2 and TRBJ2-7; TRBD1 might be the D (6 bases). Germline CDR1 reads SGHTA; CDR2 reads FQGNSA. CDR3 length equals 14 residues. Trimming removed 5 bases from V and 2 bases from J, with 13 bases in between. The CDR3 DNA reads TGTGCCAGCAGCCCGCAGACAGGACCCTACGAGCAGTACTTC. Translation gives CASSPQTGPYEQYF.

The rearrangement uses TRBV24-1 and TRBJ2-6, with unresolved D. The germline V and J ends were trimmed by 4 bases and 4 bases, with 7 bases remaining between them. The CDR3 length is 14 residues. Per the germline V gene, CDR1 is KGHDR and CDR2 is SFDVKD. Written as DNA, the CDR3 is TGTGCCACCAGTGAACAGACAGGGGCCAACGTCCTGACTTTC. Translating it yields CATSEQTGANVLTF.

The chain has TRBV2 and TRBJ2-1, with D maybe TRBD1 (5 bases). This CDR3 is built from 12 residues. The V end was cut by 4 bases, the J end by 12 bases, with 13 bases between. CDR1 is SNHLY, CDR2 FYNNEI, per germline. CDR3 loop: CASSADSQGQFF. The DNA for the CDR3 is TGTGCCAGCAGTGCCGACTCCCAGGGGCAGTTCTTC. The full variable domain, its missing parts supplied by reference TRBV2 and TRBJ2-1, is EPEVTQTPSHQVTQMGQEVILRCVPISNHLYFYWYRQILGQKVEFLVSFYNNEISEKSEIFDDQFSVERPDGSNFTLKIRSTKLEDSAMYFCASSADSQGQFFGPGTRLTVL.

The V and J genes are TRBV14 and TRBJ2-7; 10 bases are shared with TRBD1. J was trimmed by 4 bases and V by 4 bases; bases with no gene match: 7. The CDR3 is 15 residues long. Germline CDR1 and CDR2: SGHDN and FVKESK. The chain's CDR3 is CASSPRDRGYYEQYF. In DNA form, the CDR3 reads TGTGCCAGCAGCCCCCGGGACAGGGGATATTACGAGCAGTACTTC.

This chain joins TRBV19 and TRBJ1-4; 7 bases are shared with TRBD1. This CDR3 spans 14 amino acids. V lost 11 bases, J lost 4 bases, and 10 bases stayed unmatched. Germline assignment: CDR1 LNHDA and CDR2 SQIVND (reference sequence). CDR3 region: CAGKRTGRNEKLFF. CDR3 bases: TGTGCCGGCAAGAGGACAGGTCGTAATGAAAAACTGTTTTTT.

The chain links TRBV19 to TRBJ1-6; D possibly corresponds to TRBD1 (6 bases). Trimming pared 4 bases from V and 5 bases from J, leaving 12 bases between. CDR3 length: 15 amino acids. From germline, CDR1 is LNHDA and CDR2 SQIVND (reference sequence). CDR3 in DNA: TGTGCCAGTAGTAGATTGGGACAAAATAATTCACCCCTCCACTTT. As protein: CASSRLGQNNSPLHF.

The rearrangement joins TRBV4-3 to TRBJ1-1; D might be TRBD1 (5 bases). The germline V gene encodes CDR1 LGHNA and CDR2 YSLEER. Trimming removed 1 base at V and 2 bases at J, with 11 bases between. This CDR3 spans 15 amino acids. The CDR3 sequence is CASSQGGRVNTEAFF. Written as DNA, the CDR3 is TGCGCCAGCAGCCAAGGGGGCCGGGTTAACACTGAAGCTTTCTTT.

V usage is TRBV5-1 and J usage is TRBJ2-7, with 14 bases matching TRBD2. Germline CDR1 SGHRS, CDR2 YFSETQ. V shed 0 bases, J shed 6 bases, and the junction held 5 bases outside the gene matches. There are 16 residues in the CDR3. The CDR3 bases are TGCGCCAGCAGCTTGGAGGGACTAGCGGGGGCGTTCGAGCAGTACTTC. Protein product: CASSLEGLAGAFEQYF.

This clone occurred once. Additional DNA sequences in this sample encode the identical CDR3. The chain employs TRBV19 and TRBJ1-1, with D possibly being TRBD1 (5 bases). This CDR3 has 14 residues. CDR1 LNHDA and CDR2 SQIVND come from the germline V gene (reference sequence). Between the trimmed V and J ends, which lost 1 base and 3 bases, there was a span of 9 bases. The CDR3 DNA sequence: TGTGCCAGTAGTATAGTGGGCAGGGACACTGAAGCTTTCTTT. The encoded protein is CASSIVGRDTEAFF.

The chain couples TRBV5-4 to TRBJ2-1; 10 nucleotides line up with TRBD1. This CDR3 has 15 residues. Germline loops: CDR1 SGHNT, CDR2 YYREEE (reference sequence). The junction had 10 bases not matched to a gene; V was cut back by 4 bases and J by 9 bases. CDR3 loop: CASSLPGTGAVEQFF. The CDR3 nucleotides are TGTGCCAGCAGCCTGCCCGGGACAGGGGCTGTTGAGCAGTTCTTC.

The gene calls are TRBV3-1 (or the pseudogene TRBV3-2) and TRBJ2-5; 8 bases align to TRBD2. This CDR3 region has 17 residues. CDR1 and CDR2 from the germline V gene are LGHDT and YNNKEL (reference sequence). Trimming removed 1 base from V and 1 base from J; junction bases left unmatched: 8. CDR3 coding DNA: TGTGCCAGCAGCCAAGGCTCCACTAGCGGAGTCCAAGAGACCCAGTACTTC. Translated, it gives CASSQGSTSGVQETQYF.

The V call is TRBV29-1, the J call TRBJ1-1; D is unclear. V lost 5 bases to trimming and J lost 1 base, with 8 bases between them. The CDR3 has 12 amino acids. Germline V gene lookup returns CDR1 SQVTM and CDR2 ANQGSEA. Written as DNA, the CDR3 is TGCAGCGTTATTCTGTGGAACACTGAAGCTTTCTTT. This sequence encodes CSVILWNTEAFF.

The chain couples TRBV5-1 to TRBJ2-3; D perhaps matches TRBD2 (6 bases). Germline assignment: CDR1 SGHRS and CDR2 YFSETQ. The CDR3 length is 13 residues. V was cut by 5 bases and J by 2 bases, with 9 bases left in between. The CDR3 DNA reads TGCGCCAGCAGGGAGGGAAACACAGATACGCAGTATTTT. Encoded protein: CASREGNTDTQYF. Supplemented by reference TRBV5-1 and TRBJ2-3, the full variable domain reads KAGVTQTPRYLIKTRGQQVTLSCSPISGHRSVSWYQQTPGQGLQFLFEYFSETQRNKGNFPGRFSGRQFSNSRSEMNVSTLELGDSALYLCASREGNTDTQYFGPGTRLTVL.

This chain uses TRBV28 with TRBJ2-1, with TRBD2 matching 9 bases. Germline CDR1 MDHEN, CDR2 SYDVKM. After removal of 2 bases from V and 7 bases from J, the junction contained 3 bases not matched to a gene. CDR3 length: 14 amino acids. The CDR3 region has the DNA TGTGCCAGCAGTTTAATAGCGGGAGAGAATGAGCAGTTCTTC. The encoded protein is CASSLIAGENEQFF.

On this clone itself: Different DNA sequences within this sample yield the same CDR3. V usage is TRBV5-4 and J usage is TRBJ2-3; D is possibly TRBD1 (5 bases). The CDR3 totals 15 residues. Trimming took 4 bases from V and 2 from J, leaving 14 bases between them. Germline CDR1 is SGHNT and CDR2 is YYREEE (reference sequence). The CDR3 bases are TGTGCCAGCAGCCTGGCAGGGCTAAACACAGATACGCAGTATTTT. Translating gives CASSLAGLNTDTQYF.

The chain combines TRBV12-5 with TRBJ1-1; D may be TRBD1 (6 bases). The CDR3 spans 14 residues. Looked up from germline, CDR1 is LGHNT and CDR2 is FRNRAP. Trimming removed 1 base from V and 2 bases from J, with 8 bases in between. As DNA, the CDR3 is TGTGCTAGTGGTTTGGGGACAGACAACACTGAAGCTTTCTTT. The encoded protein is CASGLGTDNTEAFF.

The chain's CDR3 is CASSDLGHVVGEAFF. CDR3 nucleotides: TGTGCCAGCAGTGACCTAGGACATGTGGTAGGTGAAGCTTTCTTT. The V and J genes are TRBV2 and TRBJ1-1; D may be TRBD1 (5 bases). This CDR3 region has 15 residues. Germline V gene data show CDR1 as SNHLY and CDR2 as FYNNEI. V was trimmed by 3 bases and J by 7 bases, leaving 18 bases between them.

The V and J genes are TRBV27 and TRBJ2-7; D not certain. Per germline, CDR1 MNHEY and CDR2 SMNVEV (reference sequence). The V gene lost 7 bases and the J gene lost 6 bases, with 4 bases spanning the gap. The CDR3 spans 9 residues. The CDR3 loop reads CASTGEQYF. CDR3 DNA sequence: TGTGCCAGCACTGGCGAGCAGTACTTC.

V gene TRBV7-9 combines with J gene TRBJ2-1; D not certain. Trimming shortened V by 1 base and J by 9 bases, and 7 bases separated the two germline ends. The CDR3 runs to 12 residues. The germline CDR1 and CDR2 sequences are SEHNR and FQNEAQ (reference sequence). The CDR3 region has the DNA TGTGCCAGCAGCTTAGGGTTCGGTGAGCAGTTCTTC. Its translation is CASSLGFGEQFF. The full variable domain, completed using reference TRBV7-9 and TRBJ2-1, is DTGVSQNPRHKITKRGQNVTFRCDPISEHNRLYWYRQTLGQGPEFLTYFQNEAQLEKSRLLSDRFSAERPKGSFSTLEIQRTEQGDSAMYLCASSLGFGEQFFGPGTRLTVL.

This chain connects TRBV19 to TRBJ2-5; 7 bases are a match to TRBD2. J lost 2 bases, V lost 5 bases, and 2 bases had no gene match. The CDR3 contains 13 residues. CDR1 and CDR2 from the germline V gene are LNHDA and SQIVND (reference sequence). The CDR3 protein is CASSWGGQETQYF. The CDR3 coding sequence is TGTGCCAGTAGTTGGGGGGGGCAAGAGACCCAGTACTTC.

The chain couples TRBV6-2 or TRBV6-3 to TRBJ1-5; tentatively, D is TRBD1 (6 bases). The CDR3 extends over 15 amino acids. V gave up 4 bases and J gave up 1 base, with 11 bases separating them. Germline CDR1 and CDR2: MNHEY and SVGEGT. CDR3 DNA sequence: TGTGCCAGCAGTTCCTGGACAGTCAGCAATCAGCCCCAGCATTTT. Its translation is CASSSWTVSNQPQHF.

The genes are TRBV7-9 and TRBJ1-1; D is unclear. The V end lost 3 bases, the J end lost 1 base, and 9 bases lay between the germline ends. This CDR3 has 14 residues. Germline loops: CDR1 SEHNR, CDR2 FQNEAQ (reference sequence). The DNA of the CDR3 is TGTGCCAGCAGCTTGGAACTCTCGAACACTGAAGCTTTCTTT. Residues: CASSLELSNTEAFF.

V gene TRBV2 combines with J gene TRBJ2-3, with TRBD2 identical over 13 bases. The CDR3 is 17 residues long. J gave up 1 base and V 9 bases, and 10 bases lay outside the gene matches. CDR1 SNHLY and CDR2 FYNNEI come from the germline V gene. CDR3 bases: TGTGCCAGGGGAACTAGCGGGGGGGCATTTCGCACAGATACGCAGTATTTT. Translated: CARGTSGGAFRTDTQYF.

The chain links TRBV4-3 to TRBJ1-5, with TRBD1 identical over 9 bases. V shed 4 bases and J 7 bases; nucleotides not matched to a gene: 5. Germline lookup yields CDR1 LGHNA and CDR2 YSLEER. This CDR3 region has 14 residues. The CDR3 loop reads CASSPGTGRQPQHF. CDR3 bases: TGCGCCAGCAGCCCCGGGACAGGGCGGCAGCCCCAGCATTTT.

As DNA, the CDR3 is TGTGCCACCAGTGATCCGGCAGGGGGCGGGAGCAATCAGCCCCAGCATTTT. It codes for CATSDPAGGGSNQPQHF. This sequence joins TRBV24-1 and TRBJ1-5; 8 positions match TRBD1. V was pared by 3 bases and J by 1 base, with 7 bases of the junction left unmatched. CDR1 is KGHDR and CDR2 is SFDVKD in the germline V gene. This CDR3 is 17 amino acids long.

This clone was detected once. The chain combines TRBV7-2 with TRBJ2-1, with D possibly being TRBD1 or TRBD2 (5 bases each). This CDR3 has 15 residues. Trimming took 5 bases from V and 9 from J, leaving 20 bases between them. Germline values: CDR1 SGHTA, CDR2 FQGNSA. CDR3 sequence reads: CASSLVGRREGEQFF. CDR3 nucleotides: TGTGCCAGCAGCCTAGTGGGACGACGTGAGGGTGAGCAGTTCTTC.